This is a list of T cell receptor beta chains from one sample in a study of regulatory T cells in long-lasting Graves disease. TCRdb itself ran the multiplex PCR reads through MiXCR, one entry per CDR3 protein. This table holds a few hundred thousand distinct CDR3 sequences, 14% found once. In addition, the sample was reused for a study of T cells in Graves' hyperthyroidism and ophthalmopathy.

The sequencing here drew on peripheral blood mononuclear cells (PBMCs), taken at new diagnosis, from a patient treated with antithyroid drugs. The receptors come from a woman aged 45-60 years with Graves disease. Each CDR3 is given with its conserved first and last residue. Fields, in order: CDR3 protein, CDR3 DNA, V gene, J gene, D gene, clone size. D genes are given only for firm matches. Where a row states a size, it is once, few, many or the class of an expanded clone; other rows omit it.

CASSSASEQFF	TGTGCCAGCAGCTCGGCTTCTGAGCAGTTCTTC	TRBV7-6	TRBJ2-1	.	few
CASSEESTGGAFF	TGTGCCAGCAGTGAAGAATCCACAGGGGGAGCTTTCTTT	TRBV6-2/TRBV6-3	TRBJ1-1	TRBD1	few
CASRDASRSKNIQYF	TGCGCCAGCAGAGACGCGTCTCGGTCCAAAAACATTCAGTACTTC	TRBV27	TRBJ2-4	.	many
CASRAIGLEPRGEQYF	TGCGCCAGCAGGGCAATCGGACTAGAGCCCCGGGGGGAGCAGTACTTC	TRBV4-1	TRBJ2-7	TRBD2	few
CASSTSGQGRNQPQHF	TGTGCCAGCAGCACGTCCGGACAGGGGCGCAATCAGCCCCAGCATTTT	TRBV5-6	TRBJ1-5	TRBD1	many
CAISESGTYEQYF	TGTGCCATCAGTGAGTCTGGGACCTACGAGCAGTACTTC	TRBV10-3	TRBJ2-7	.	few
CASRVSTGISYEQYF	TGTGCCAGCAGGGTATCGACTGGGATCTCCTACGAGCAGTACTTC	TRBV25-1	TRBJ2-7	.	.
CASSGAQGPYEQYF	TGTGCCAGCTCAGGGGCTCAGGGTCCCTACGAGCAGTACTTC	TRBV18	TRBJ2-7	.	.
CASSAQEDNQPQHF	TGTGCCAGCTCAGCACAGGAGGACAATCAGCCCCAGCATTTT	TRBV18	TRBJ1-5	.	many
CASRLGQGSIYEQYF	TGCGCCAGCAGGCTCGGACAGGGGTCAATCTACGAGCAGTACTTC	TRBV5-1	TRBJ2-7	TRBD1	.
CASSPGTARSTDTQYF	TGCGCCAGCAGCCCAGGGACGGCCCGGAGCACAGATACGCAGTATTTT	TRBV4-1	TRBJ2-3	.	.
CASSLASGILGTGELFF	TGTGCCAGCAGTTTGGCTAGCGGGATCCTAGGGACCGGGGAGCTGTTTTTT	TRBV28	TRBJ2-2	TRBD2	many
CASFSETERIEQYF	TGTGCCAGCTTTTCTGAGACAGAACGAATCGAGCAGTACTTC	TRBV5-8	TRBJ2-7	.	.
CAWSVRFSGVETQYF	TGTGCCTGGAGTGTTCGGTTTTCGGGAGTAGAGACCCAGTACTTC	TRBV30	TRBJ2-5	.	many
CASSYPNDGNYGYTF	TGTGCCAGCAGTTACCCTAACGACGGTAACTATGGCTACACCTTC	TRBV6-5	TRBJ1-2	.	many
CATSRDKDRNEQFF	TGTGCCACCAGCAGAGACAAGGACCGCAATGAGCAGTTCTTC	TRBV15	TRBJ2-1	.	.
CSVKGLAKTYEQYF	TGCAGCGTTAAGGGACTAGCGAAGACCTACGAGCAGTACTTC	TRBV29-1	TRBJ2-7	TRBD2	many
CAGSLGIGGTNQPQHF	TGTGCCGGCAGCTTGGGGATAGGAGGGACCAATCAGCCCCAGCATTTT	TRBV7-9	TRBJ1-5	.	few
CASSRPPPGETQYF	TGTGCCAGCAGCCGACCCCCTCCTGGGGAGACCCAGTACTTC	TRBV7-9	TRBJ2-5	.	many
CASSQDNRKFRGEQFF	TGTGCCAGCAGCCAAGATAACAGGAAGTTCCGGGGTGAGCAGTTCTTC	TRBV4-2	TRBJ2-1	.	.
CASSGRTGDEQYF	TGCGCCAGCAGCGGAAGGACAGGGGACGAGCAGTACTTC	TRBV5-1	TRBJ2-7	TRBD1	many
CASSPHRGGSGELFF	TGTGCCAGCAGTCCCCACAGGGGGGGTTCCGGGGAGCTGTTTTTT	TRBV12-3/TRBV12-4	TRBJ2-2	.	many
CASSEQGGVGDTQYF	TGTGCCAGCAGTGAACAGGGAGGGGTCGGAGATACGCAGTATTTT	TRBV2	TRBJ2-3	TRBD2	many
CASSDRGVNEQFF	TGTGCCAGCAGTGACCGCGGGGTGAATGAGCAGTTCTTC	TRBV6-2/TRBV6-3	TRBJ2-1	.	many
CASSDRDRGNEQYF	TGTGCCAGCAGCGACCGGGACAGGGGTAATGAGCAGTACTTC	TRBV11-1	TRBJ2-7	TRBD1	many
CASSPQLNTEAFF	TGTGCCAGCAGTCCCCAGCTGAACACTGAAGCTTTCTTT	TRBV12-3/TRBV12-4	TRBJ1-1	.	many
CASSRTPSTEAFF	TGTGCCAGCAGCCGCACTCCTTCCACTGAAGCTTTCTTT	TRBV7-3	TRBJ1-1	.	.
CASSAGSGTDTQYF	TGTGCCAGCAGTGCGGGTAGCGGGACAGATACGCAGTATTTT	TRBV6-2/TRBV6-3	TRBJ2-3	TRBD2	.
CASVLRAGDGEAFF	TGTGCCAGCGTCTTAAGGGCTGGGGACGGTGAAGCTTTCTTT	TRBV11-2	TRBJ1-1	.	many